The rows below give T cell receptor beta chains drawn from one sample of a study of regulatory T cells in long-lasting Graves disease. Each CDR3 protein is one row after TCRdb ran MiXCR on the multiplex PCR reads. The table shows a few hundred thousand distinct CDR3 sequences, with over 9.5% occurring only once. Another study also made use of these data, one on T cells in Graves' hyperthyroidism and ophthalmopathy.

This sample comprised peripheral blood mononuclear cells (PBMCs), obtained at new diagnosis, from a patient treated with antithyroid drugs. The receptor source for this set is a woman in her late teens or twenties with Graves disease. The CDR3 runs from the conserved cysteine through the conserved F or W. A D gene is named only where the DNA matches it firmly. A row's size may be missing; if present it is once, few, many or a size class.

d_gene	v_gene	j_gene	len	abundance	CDR3aa	CDR3nt
-	TRBV4-3	TRBJ1-5	15	few	CASSQDIREGQPQHF	TGCGCCAGCAGCCAAGATATCAGGGAGGGTCAGCCCCAGCATTTT
-	TRBV27	TRBJ1-5	13	many	CASSPDSNQPQHF	TGTGCCAGCAGTCCCGACAGCAATCAGCCCCAGCATTTT
-	TRBV7-9	TRBJ2-5	17	many	CASSLKVLERGPETQYF	TGTGCCAGCAGCTTAAAGGTCCTCGAGAGAGGTCCAGAGACCCAGTACTTC
-	TRBV12-3/TRBV12-4	TRBJ2-5	13	many	CASSFWSGETQYF	TGTGCCAGCAGTTTTTGGAGCGGAGAGACCCAGTACTTC
-	TRBV19	TRBJ1-1	13	few	CASSIEGSTEAFF	TGTGCCAGTAGTATTGAGGGTTCCACTGAAGCTTTCTTT
TRBD1	TRBV6-1	TRBJ2-1	15	many	CASSPRDSTYNEQFF	TGTGCCAGCAGCCCCCGGGACAGTACTTACAATGAGCAGTTCTTC
-	TRBV12-3/TRBV12-4	TRBJ1-2	15	many	CASSFSGLGFYSYTF	TGTGCCAGCAGTTTTTCCGGGCTCGGTTTTTATAGCTACACCTTC
-	TRBV6-5	TRBJ2-3	19	many	CASSYSINFALENTDTQYF	TGTGCCAGCAGTTACTCGATTAATTTTGCTTTGGAGAACACAGATACGCAGTATTTT
-	TRBV18	TRBJ1-1	12	once	CASSSGKAEAFF	TGTGCCAGCTCATCCGGGAAGGCTGAAGCTTTCTTT
-	TRBV10-3	TRBJ1-5	16	-	CAISEGTLRGDQPQHF	TGTGCCATCAGTGAGGGGACCTTACGGGGGGATCAGCCCCAGCATTTT
-	TRBV2	TRBJ1-5	14	many	CASSLITDNQPQHF	TGTGCCAGCAGCTTAATAACAGATAATCAGCCCCAGCATTTT
-	TRBV5-5	TRBJ1-1	13	many	CASSRPRGAEAFF	TGTGCCAGCAGCCGCCCTAGAGGCGCTGAAGCTTTCTTT
TRBD1	TRBV7-3	TRBJ2-1	17	few	CASSLFGGTGGSYLQFF	TGTGCCAGCAGCTTATTTGGGGGGACAGGGGGCTCCTACTTGCAGTTCTTC
-	TRBV9	TRBJ1-1	18	many	CASSVGDFRVVENTEAFF	TGTGCCAGCAGCGTAGGGGACTTTCGGGTGGTAGAAAACACTGAAGCTTTCTTT
TRBD2	TRBV20-1	TRBJ2-1	14	many	CSASLQRDYNEQFF	TGCAGTGCCTCCTTACAGCGGGACTACAATGAGCAGTTCTTC
-	TRBV19	TRBJ1-2	17	many	CASSIAGDHAANYGYTF	TGTGCCAGTAGTATCGCCGGGGACCACGCTGCCAACTATGGCTACACCTTC
-	TRBV20-1	TRBJ1-2	12	many	CSARDPLYGYTF	TGCAGTGCTAGAGACCCCCTCTATGGCTACACCTTC
-	TRBV3-1	TRBJ2-2	12	many	CASSQVAGELFF	TGCGCCAGCAGCCAAGTAGCCGGGGAGCTGTTTTTT
-	TRBV29-1	TRBJ1-1	11	many	CSVEVTGEAFF	TGCAGCGTTGAAGTTACCGGGGAAGCTTTCTTT
TRBD1	TRBV6-1	TRBJ1-2	14	few	CASTRQGFADGYTF	TGTGCCAGCACTCGACAGGGCTTCGCAGATGGCTACACCTTC
-	TRBV28	TRBJ2-5	16	many	CASSPRDSGGTETQYF	TGTGCCAGCAGTCCACGGGACTCCGGAGGTACTGAGACCCAGTACTTC
-	TRBV7-3	TRBJ2-2	17	few	CASSLTGVGRDTGELFF	TGTGCCAGCAGCTTAACGGGGGTCGGGAGAGACACCGGGGAGCTGTTTTTT
-	TRBV5-5	TRBJ2-1	17	many	CASRSTSRGNFYNEQFF	TGTGCCAGCAGGAGCACGTCCAGGGGAAACTTCTACAATGAGCAGTTCTTC
-	TRBV27	TRBJ1-2	15	many	CASSSIDRSHYGYTF	TGTGCCAGCAGTTCCATCGACAGATCTCACTATGGCTACACCTTC
-	TRBV2	TRBJ2-1	15	-	CASSAGRALDNEQFF	TGTGCCAGCAGTGCGGGCAGGGCCCTGGACAATGAGCAGTTCTTC
TRBD2	TRBV27	TRBJ2-6	17	many	CASSFTSGSSGANILTF	TGTGCCAGCAGTTTTACTAGCGGGAGCTCTGGGGCCAACATCCTGACTTTC
TRBD1	TRBV5-1	TRBJ2-1	12	many	CASRDRDNEQFF	TGCGCCAGCAGGGACAGGGACAATGAGCAGTTCTTC
TRBD2	TRBV7-9	TRBJ2-2	15	few	CASLTGLHYPGELFF	TGTGCCAGTCTAACGGGACTACACTACCCCGGGGAGCTGTTTTTT
TRBD2	TRBV28	TRBJ2-7	15	many	CATLSGSRLYNEQYF	TGTGCCACCCTTAGCGGGAGCCGTCTCTACAACGAGCAGTACTTC
-	TRBV19	TRBJ2-7	13	-	CASSVASPGEQYF	TGTGCCAGTAGTGTCGCCTCTCCAGGGGAGCAGTACTTC
-	TRBV9	TRBJ2-1	16	few	CASSGPVGGSYNEQFF	TGTGCCAGCAGCGGGCCCGTCGGAGGCTCCTACAATGAGCAGTTCTTC
TRBD1	TRBV30	TRBJ1-1	13	many	CAWSVIGGYEAFF	TGTGCCTGGAGTGTAATAGGGGGCTACGAAGCTTTCTTT
-	TRBV2	TRBJ2-3	16	many	CASRPGAGSGTDTQYF	TGTGCCAGCAGGCCAGGGGCAGGTTCGGGCACAGATACGCAGTATTTT
TRBD2	TRBV20-1	TRBJ2-1	18	many	CSARDAGGRASGGYEQFF	TGCAGTGCTAGAGATGCGGGTGGTCGGGCTAGCGGGGGATATGAGCAGTTCTTC
-	TRBV24-1	TRBJ1-6	15	-	CATSDTAQMNSPLHF	TGTGCCACCAGTGATACGGCCCAGATGAATTCACCCCTCCACTTT
TRBD1	TRBV6-5	TRBJ1-1	15	few	CASSYMDRVYTEAFF	TGTGCCAGCAGTTACATGGACAGGGTGTACACTGAAGCTTTCTTT
TRBD2	TRBV29-1	TRBJ2-1	15	-	CSVGYGTSPKDEQFF	TGCAGCGTTGGGTATGGGACTAGCCCCAAAGATGAGCAGTTCTTC
-	TRBV6-1	TRBJ1-1	15	few	CASSPRGALNTEAFF	TGTGCCAGCAGTCCCCGGGGCGCCCTGAACACTGAAGCTTTCTTT
-	TRBV20-1	TRBJ2-1	17	-	CSARTLHRDLRWNEQFF	TGCAGTGCTAGAACCCTCCATAGAGATCTTAGGTGGAATGAGCAGTTCTTC
TRBD2	TRBV7-3	TRBJ2-3	17	many	CASSMLAGGVSTDTQYF	TGTGCCAGCAGCATGTTAGCGGGGGGTGTTAGTACAGATACGCAGTATTTT
-	TRBV7-2	TRBJ2-5	16	many	CASSFSSDTNQETQYF	TGTGCCAGCAGCTTCAGCTCGGACACTAACCAAGAGACCCAGTACTTC
-	TRBV18	TRBJ2-1	14	many	CASSPPGTIHEQFF	TGTGCCAGCTCACCACCGGGGACCATCCATGAGCAGTTCTTC
-	TRBV7-2	TRBJ2-3	13	many	CASSSMGADTQYF	TGTGCCAGCAGCTCAATGGGAGCAGATACGCAGTATTTT
-	TRBV2	TRBJ2-5	11	few	CASKEEETQYF	TGTGCCAGCAAAGAGGAGGAGACCCAGTACTTC